The clone carrying this T cell receptor beta chain was seen at least ten times. The sample originates from a study of blood T cell repertoires in COVID-19. For the study at large: Whether acute or convalescent, the COVID-19 samples came from the United States, Italy and Spain. PBMCs, B-cell-depleted T cells, or T cells provided the cDNA or gDNA that made up the material.

In the original workflow: Amplifying reference gene primers gave estimates of nucleated cell counts. The table came from immunoSEQ multiplex PCR; TCRdb's copy has only in-frame clones and leaves some out. V and J calls and clone size come straight from that table; D and trimming were deduced from the DNA. The table includes about 260,000 clones, about 85% detected once. Sequenced sample: peripheral blood. The receptor was derived from a woman aged 45-59 years who had recovered from COVID-19.

CDR3 bases: TGCGCCAGCAGCTTGGGCAGGGGGCGTGAGCAGTACTTC. It specifies CASSLGRGREQYF. The J gene is TRBJ2-7, the V gene TRBV5-1; TRBD1 agrees at 8 bases. The CDR3 is 13 amino acids. Germline CDR1 SGHRS, CDR2 YFSETQ. V dropped 0 bases and J dropped 7; count of bases not matched to a gene: 3.